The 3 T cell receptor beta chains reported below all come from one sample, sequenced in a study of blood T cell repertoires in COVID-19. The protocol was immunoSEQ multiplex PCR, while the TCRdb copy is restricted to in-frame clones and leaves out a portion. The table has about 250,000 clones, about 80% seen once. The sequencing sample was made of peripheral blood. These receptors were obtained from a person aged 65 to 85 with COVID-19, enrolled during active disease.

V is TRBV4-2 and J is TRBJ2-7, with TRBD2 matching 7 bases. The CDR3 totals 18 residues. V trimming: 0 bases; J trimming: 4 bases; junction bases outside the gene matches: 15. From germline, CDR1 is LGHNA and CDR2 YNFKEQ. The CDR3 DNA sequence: TGTGCCAGCAGCCAAGATCTGATGGGGGGGAGTACAGGTTACGAGCAGTACTTC. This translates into CASSQDLMGGSTGYEQYF.

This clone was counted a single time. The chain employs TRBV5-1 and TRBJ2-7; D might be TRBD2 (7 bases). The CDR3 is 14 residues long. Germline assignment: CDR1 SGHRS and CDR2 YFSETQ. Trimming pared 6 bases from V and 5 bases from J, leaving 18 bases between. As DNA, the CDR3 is TGCGCCAGCAACCCCGGGGGGCGCCTAGACGAGCAGTACTTC. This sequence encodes CASNPGGRLDEQYF.

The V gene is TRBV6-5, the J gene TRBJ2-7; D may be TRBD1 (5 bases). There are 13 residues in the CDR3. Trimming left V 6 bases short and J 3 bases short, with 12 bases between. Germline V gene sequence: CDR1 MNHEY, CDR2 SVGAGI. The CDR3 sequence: CASSYQGRYEQYF. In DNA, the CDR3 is TGTGCCAGCAGCTACCAGGGCCGCTACGAGCAGTACTTC.